These 17 T cell receptor beta chains were sequenced from one sample in a study of blood T cell repertoires in COVID-19. Repertoires were generated with immunoSEQ multiplex PCR, while TCRdb's copy carries only in-frame clones and drops some. The sample holds fewer than 350,000 clones, around 89% seen once. Source material: PBMCs or T cells enriched from blood (not recorded which). These receptors all come from a woman in her 30s with acute COVID-19.

The gene calls are TRBV6-5 and TRBJ2-7, with 8 nucleotides matching TRBD2. Germline V gene lookup returns CDR1 MNHEY and CDR2 SVGAGI. Trimming took 1 base from V and 0 from J; bases not matched to a gene: 2. The CDR3 contains 15 residues. Here the CDR3 DNA reads TGTGCCAGCAGTTACTTCACTAGCGGCTCCTACGAGCAGTACTTC. Protein sequence: CASSYFTSGSYEQYF.

This chain uses TRBV7-6 with TRBJ1-3; possibly TRBD1 for D (6 bases). Trimming shortened V by 5 bases and J by 0 bases, and 14 bases separated the two germline ends. Germline values: CDR1 SGHVS, CDR2 FNYEAQ. This CDR3 spans 16 amino acids. The CDR3 loop is CASSPAGASSGNTIYF. The CDR3 coding sequence is TGTGCCAGCAGCCCCGCGGGGGCGAGCTCTGGAAACACCATATATTTT.

The chain carries TRBV19 and TRBJ2-7; tentatively, D is TRBD1 (5 bases). Trimming removed 6 bases from V and 0 bases from J, with 15 bases in between. This CDR3 is 15 amino acids long. Germline lookup yields CDR1 LNHDA and CDR2 SQIVND (reference sequence). CDR3 bases: TGTGCCAGTAGCCTGGACACCCAAACCTCCTACGAGCAGTACTTC. It yields the protein CASSLDTQTSYEQYF.

The chain combines TRBV19 with TRBJ2-3, with 9 bases that match TRBD1. Germline CDR1 is LNHDA and CDR2 is SQIVND (reference sequence). Trimming removed 4 bases from V and 4 bases from J; junction bases left unmatched: 3. This CDR3 is 14 amino acids long. CDR3 sequence (DNA): TGTGCCAGTAGTAGAGGGACAGGGCCAGATACGCAGTATTTT. It yields the protein CASSRGTGPDTQYF. Drawing the rest from reference TRBV19 and TRBJ2-3, the complete variable domain is DGGITQSPKYLFRKEGQNVTLSCEQNLNHDAMYWYRQDPGQGLRLIYYSQIVNDFQKGDIAEGYSVSREKKESFPLTVTSAQKNPTAFYLCASSRGTGPDTQYFGPGTRLTVL.

V gene TRBV5-5 combines with J gene TRBJ2-5; a weak D match, TRBD2 (6 bases). Trimming pared 1 base from V and 4 bases from J, leaving 14 bases between. Germline V lookup: CDR1 SGHKS, CDR2 YYEKEE (reference sequence). The CDR3 sequence is 15 residues long. The CDR3: CASSLFPGEGETQYF. The CDR3 region has the DNA TGTGCCAGCAGCTTGTTTCCGGGAGAAGGAGAGACCCAGTACTTC.

The sample holds a few counts of this clone. The chain joins TRBV19 to TRBJ2-1; 8 bases agree with TRBD1. J was trimmed by 5 bases and V by 4 bases; bases with no gene match: 1. Germline V lookup: CDR1 LNHDA, CDR2 SQIVND (reference sequence). The CDR3 has 13 amino acids. CDR3 in amino acids: CASSTGGHNEQFF. The CDR3 region has the DNA TGTGCCAGTAGTACAGGGGGCCACAATGAGCAGTTCTTC.

This chain uses TRBV19 with TRBJ1-3; 8 bases map to TRBD1. Trimming removed 7 bases from V and 0 bases from J; junction bases left unmatched: 14. The CDR3 extends over 18 amino acids. The germline CDR1 and CDR2 sequences are LNHDA and SQIVND (reference sequence). CDR3 in DNA: TGTGCCAGTACCCCCGCCCGGCCAGGGGGCCGCTCTGGAAACACCATATATTTT. Amino acids: CASTPARPGGRSGNTIYF.

This clone was recorded a few times. The rearrangement uses TRBV24-1 and TRBJ2-3; weak D call: TRBD2 (5 bases). CDR1 KGHDR and CDR2 SFDVKD come from the germline V gene. V gave up 5 bases and J gave up 5 bases, with 19 bases separating them. The CDR3 spans 16 residues. CDR3 bases: TGTGCCACCAGTGCTCTAGAGTCGGGTGGAGGAGATACGCAGTATTTT. Translation gives CATSALESGGGDTQYF.

The chain has TRBV11-2 and TRBJ1-2, with 8 bases matching TRBD1. The trim removed 4 bases at V and 6 bases at J, leaving 10 bases unmatched. This CDR3 has 15 residues. From germline, CDR1 is SGHAT and CDR2 FQNNGV. CDR3 DNA: TGTGCCAGCAGCTCCATTCGACAGGGGTTAAATGGCTACACCTTC. Amino acids: CASSSIRQGLNGYTF.

The chain combines TRBV2 with TRBJ2-3, with 10 bases matching TRBD1. Germline V gene sequence: CDR1 SNHLY, CDR2 FYNNEI. This CDR3 is built from 14 residues. J lost 6 bases, V lost 6 bases, and 6 bases had no gene match. For the CDR3, the DNA is TGTGCCAGCAGGCTTGGACAGGGGGGTGATACGCAGTATTTT. Its protein is CASRLGQGGDTQYF.

The chain recombines TRBV11-2 with TRBJ1-2; D is unresolved. Trimming removed 1 base at V and 4 bases at J, with 10 bases between. Germline loops: CDR1 SGHAT, CDR2 FQNNGV. The CDR3 sequence is 14 residues long. The CDR3 region is CASSLGYSSYGYTF. In nucleotides, the CDR3 is TGTGCCAGCAGCTTAGGGTACAGTTCCTATGGCTACACCTTC.

This clone was seen a single time. The V call is TRBV5-8, the J call TRBJ2-3; D is perhaps TRBD2 (6 bases). This CDR3 is built from 17 residues. Germline V gives CDR1 SGHTS, CDR2 YDEGEE. The V end lost 3 bases, the J end lost 6 bases, and 23 bases lay between the germline ends. The CDR3 spells CASSSGYSGALPDTQYF. The CDR3, as DNA: TGTGCCAGCAGCTCCGGGTATAGCGGAGCGCTCCCCGATACGCAGTATTTT. Based on the CDR3 plus reference TRBV5-8 and TRBJ2-3, the full variable domain is EAGVTQSPTHLIKTRGQQATLRCSPISGHTSVYWYQQALGLGLQFLLWYDEGEERNRGNFPPRFSGRQFPNYSSELNVNALELEDSALYLCASSSGYSGALPDTQYFGPGTRLTVL.

The J gene is TRBJ2-7, the V gene TRBV28, with a tentative D call TRBD2 (5 bases). The CDR3 length is 16 residues. Trimming removed 5 bases at V and 2 bases at J, with 19 bases between. The germline gives CDR1 MDHEN, CDR2 SYDVKM. The chain's CDR3 is CASSPPERTNTYEQYF. The DNA of the CDR3 is TGTGCCAGCAGTCCTCCTGAGCGGACCAATACCTACGAGCAGTACTTC. The whole variable domain, remainder taken from reference TRBV28 and TRBJ2-7, is DVKVTQSSRYLVKRTGEKVFLECVQDMDHENMFWYRQDPGLGLRLIYFSYDVKMKEKGDIPEGYSVSREKKERFSLILESASTNQTSMYLCASSPPERTNTYEQYFGPGTRLTVT.

The genes are TRBV5-1 and TRBJ1-6; D not certain. The CDR3 covers 16 residues. V was clipped by 0 bases and J by 7 bases, with 14 bases between them. Germline-derived CDR1 and CDR2 are SGHRS and YFSETQ. CDR3 DNA sequence: TGCGCCAGCAGCTTGGTCGCCCTAACGAGAAATTCACCCCTCCACTTT. It translates to CASSLVALTRNSPLHF.

CDR3 sequence reads: CASSSYRGPYNEQFF. In DNA, the CDR3 is TGTGCCAGCAGCTCCTACAGGGGGCCCTACAATGAGCAGTTCTTC. This rearrangement joins TRBV7-9 to TRBJ2-1; 9 bases match TRBD1. The CDR3 loop spans 15 amino acids. Trimming removed 4 bases from V and 2 bases from J; junction bases left unmatched: 3. Per the germline V gene, CDR1 is SEHNR and CDR2 is FQNEAQ (reference sequence).

The J gene is TRBJ1-1, the V gene TRBV21-1. TRBV21-1 is deemed a pseudogene. This CDR3 has 10 amino acids. CDR3 coding DNA: TGTGCCAGCAGCGAGGGAGGGGCTTTCTTT. It codes for CASSEGGAFF.

The V call is TRBV10-3, the J call TRBJ1-5; tentative D call: TRBD1 (5 bases). The length of the CDR3 is 15 residues. V was cut by 0 bases and J by 1 base, with 7 bases left in between. Germline assignment: CDR1 ENHRY and CDR2 SYGVKD. This CDR3 is CAISESGGSNQPQHF. CDR3 DNA sequence: TGTGCCATCAGTGAGTCGGGGGGGAGCAATCAGCCCCAGCATTTT.